This T cell receptor beta chain was sequenced in a study of T cell changes during pregnancy in multiple sclerosis. Sequencing used immunoSEQ multiplex PCR; TCRdb keeps in-frame clones, though not all of them. The table records about 32,000 clones, roughly 87% of them present only once. Germline CDR1 and CDR2: MDHEN and SYDVKM. The CDR3 extends over 16 amino acids. Deletions cut 3 bases from V and 0 bases from J, with 14 bases between. V is TRBV28 and J is TRBJ2-5; D is ambiguous. This sequence originates from a female donor in good health, enrolled as a control in a pregnancy study. The sample in question was CD4+ T cells from peripheral blood mononuclear cells, obtained after pregnancy. The CDR3 sequence is CASSFQAGPYQETQYF. The CDR3 DNA sequence: TGTGCCAGCAGTTTTCAGGCAGGCCCGTACCAAGAGACCCAGTACTTC.